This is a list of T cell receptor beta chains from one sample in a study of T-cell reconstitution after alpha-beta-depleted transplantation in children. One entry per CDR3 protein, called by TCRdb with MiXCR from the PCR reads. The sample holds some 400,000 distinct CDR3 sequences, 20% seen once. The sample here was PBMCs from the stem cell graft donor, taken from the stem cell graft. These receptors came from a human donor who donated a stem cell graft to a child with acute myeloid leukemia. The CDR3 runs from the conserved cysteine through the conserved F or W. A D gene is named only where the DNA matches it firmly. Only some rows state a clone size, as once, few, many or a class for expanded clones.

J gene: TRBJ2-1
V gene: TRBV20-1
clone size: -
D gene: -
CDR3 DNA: TGCAGTGCGAGCCCCGGGACAAGGCCTAGGGGACCTTACAATGAGCAGTTCTTC
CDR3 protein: CSASPGTRPRGPYNEQFF

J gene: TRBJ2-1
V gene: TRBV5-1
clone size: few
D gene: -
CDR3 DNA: TGCGCCAGCAGCTTGGGGATATTTGGACGCGATGAGCAGTTCTTC
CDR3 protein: CASSLGIFGRDEQFF

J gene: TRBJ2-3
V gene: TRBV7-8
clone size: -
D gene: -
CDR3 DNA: TGTGCCAGCAGCTTAGAAATTAGCGGACTTGCTAGCACAGATACGCAGTATTTT
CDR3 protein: CASSLEISGLASTDTQYF

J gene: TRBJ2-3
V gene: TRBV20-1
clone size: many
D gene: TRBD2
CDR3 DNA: TGCAGTGCGCGCCCAGGGCTAGCGGGAGAGAGCACAGATACGCAGTATTTT
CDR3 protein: CSARPGLAGESTDTQYF

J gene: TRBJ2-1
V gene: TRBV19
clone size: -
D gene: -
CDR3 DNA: TGTGCCAGTAGTATAGCGGGACGATACAATGAGCAGTTCTTC
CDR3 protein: CASSIAGRYNEQFF

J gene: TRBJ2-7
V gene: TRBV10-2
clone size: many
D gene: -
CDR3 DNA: TGCGCCAGCAGTCTCCTCGGCGAACCTCCCTACGAGCAGTACTTC
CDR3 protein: CASSLLGEPPYEQYF

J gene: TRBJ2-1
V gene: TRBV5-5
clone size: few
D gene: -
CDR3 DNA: TGTGCCAGCAGCTTGGTCCAAAGCTCCTACAATGAGCAGTTCTTC
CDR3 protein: CASSLVQSSYNEQFF

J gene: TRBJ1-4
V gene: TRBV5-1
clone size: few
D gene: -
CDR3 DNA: TGCGCCAGCAGCTTGGCAGGGAGGAATGAAAAACTGTTTTTT
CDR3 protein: CASSLAGRNEKLFF

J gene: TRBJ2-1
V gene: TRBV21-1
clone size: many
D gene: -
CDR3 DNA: TGTGCCAGCACGGACCTCTCTCCCTGGGAAGGGTGCAATGAGCAGTTCTTC
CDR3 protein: CASTDLSPWEGCNEQFF

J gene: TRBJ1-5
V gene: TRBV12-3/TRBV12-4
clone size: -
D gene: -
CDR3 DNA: TGTGCCAGCGGCCACGAGGAGGGAGGAAAGCCCCAGCATTTT
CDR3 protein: CASGHEEGGKPQHF

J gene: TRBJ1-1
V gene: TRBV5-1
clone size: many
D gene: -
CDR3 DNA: TGCGCCAGCAGCACAAGATACTTGGGAAACACTGAAGCTTTCTTT
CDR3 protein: CASSTRYLGNTEAFF

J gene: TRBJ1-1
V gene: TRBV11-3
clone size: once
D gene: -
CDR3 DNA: TGTGCCAGCAGCTCCGCATCCACGAACACTGAAGCTTTCTTT
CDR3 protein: CASSSASTNTEAFF

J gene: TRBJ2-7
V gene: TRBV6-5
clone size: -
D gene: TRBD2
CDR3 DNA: TGTGCCAGCAGTTATGGCGGGAGGGTCGACGAGCAGTACTTC
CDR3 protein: CASSYGGRVDEQYF

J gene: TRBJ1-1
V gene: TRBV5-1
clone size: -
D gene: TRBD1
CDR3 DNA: TGCGCCAGCAGCTTGGAGGGGACAGTAAACACTGAAGCTTTCTTT
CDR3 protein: CASSLEGTVNTEAFF

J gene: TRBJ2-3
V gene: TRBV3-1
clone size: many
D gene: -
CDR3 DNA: TGTGCCAGCAGCCAGACTTATCTGGATACGCAGTATTTT
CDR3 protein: CASSQTYLDTQYF

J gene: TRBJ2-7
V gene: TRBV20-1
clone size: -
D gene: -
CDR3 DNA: TGCAGTGCTAGAGATATGGCTGGACAGTACGAGCAGTACTTC
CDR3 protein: CSARDMAGQYEQYF

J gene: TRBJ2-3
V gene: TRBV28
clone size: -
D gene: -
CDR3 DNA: TGTGCCAGCAGTCCTCCAGAGGGCCCAGATACGCAGTATTTT
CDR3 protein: CASSPPEGPDTQYF

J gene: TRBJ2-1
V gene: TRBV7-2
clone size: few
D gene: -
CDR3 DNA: TGTGCCAGCAGCAGAGGACAGACTACATACAATGAGCAGTTCTTC
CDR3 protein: CASSRGQTTYNEQFF

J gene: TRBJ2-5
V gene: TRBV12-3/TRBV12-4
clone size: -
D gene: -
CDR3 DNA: TGTGCCAGCAGGGAAGGGGGGACCCAGTACTTC
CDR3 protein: CASREGGTQYF

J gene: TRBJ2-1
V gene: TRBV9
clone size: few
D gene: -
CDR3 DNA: TGTGCCAGCAGCGTATTCCCTGGCGATGAGCAGTTCTTC
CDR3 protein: CASSVFPGDEQFF

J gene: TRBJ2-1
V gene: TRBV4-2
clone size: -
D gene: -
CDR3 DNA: TGTGCCAGCAGCCAAGCCAGGGGGGCAGGGGGTGGTGAGCAGTTCTTC
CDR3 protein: CASSQARGAGGGEQFF

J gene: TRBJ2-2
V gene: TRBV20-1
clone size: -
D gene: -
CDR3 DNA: TGCAGTGCTAGACGGGGGTTCGGGGAGCTGTTTTTT
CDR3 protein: CSARRGFGELFF

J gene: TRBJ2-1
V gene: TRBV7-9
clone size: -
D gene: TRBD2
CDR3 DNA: TGTGCCAGCAGCCCAATCGGCGGGAGGGCCGTTGAGCAGTTCTTC
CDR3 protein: CASSPIGGRAVEQFF

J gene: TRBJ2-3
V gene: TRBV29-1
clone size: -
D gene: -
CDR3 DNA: TGCAGCGTTGGGTCCCGCGGGAACACAGATACGCAGTATTTT
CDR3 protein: CSVGSRGNTDTQYF

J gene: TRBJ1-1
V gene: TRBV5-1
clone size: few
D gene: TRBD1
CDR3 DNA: TGCGCCAGCGGGGGCGTCCCGGGACAGGGCGCCCTGAACACTGAAGCTTTCTTT
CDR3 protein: CASGGVPGQGALNTEAFF

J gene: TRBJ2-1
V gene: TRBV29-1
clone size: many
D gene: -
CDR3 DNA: TGCAGCGTGAGAACGGGGAGCAATGAGCAGTTCTTC
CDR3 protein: CSVRTGSNEQFF

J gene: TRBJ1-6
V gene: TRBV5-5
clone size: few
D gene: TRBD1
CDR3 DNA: TGTGCCAGCAGTTGGGAGGGACAGGTCTATTCACCCCTCCACTTT
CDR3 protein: CASSWEGQVYSPLHF

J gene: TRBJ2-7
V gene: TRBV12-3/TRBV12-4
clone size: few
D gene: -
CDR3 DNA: TGTGCCAGCAGCGACAGGCTCGCGTTGGACGAGCAGTACTTC
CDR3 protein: CASSDRLALDEQYF

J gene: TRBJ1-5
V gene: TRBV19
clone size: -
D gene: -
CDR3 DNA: TGTGCCAGTAGTATCTTTCCGGCGGACCGCAATCAGCCCCAGCATTTT
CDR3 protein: CASSIFPADRNQPQHF

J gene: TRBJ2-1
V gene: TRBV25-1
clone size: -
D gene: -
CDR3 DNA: TGTGCCAGCAGTGAAGTGGTCCCCAGGGGGAGGTCCTACAATGAGCAGTTCTTC
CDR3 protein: CASSEVVPRGRSYNEQFF

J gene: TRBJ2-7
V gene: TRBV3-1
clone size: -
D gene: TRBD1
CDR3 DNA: TGTGCCAGCAGTACCGACAGGGGCTCCTACGAGCAGTACTTC
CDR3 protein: CASSTDRGSYEQYF

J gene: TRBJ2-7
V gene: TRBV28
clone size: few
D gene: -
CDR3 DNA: TGTGCCAGCAGTTTGGGGCCTAACTACGAGCAGTACTTC
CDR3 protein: CASSLGPNYEQYF

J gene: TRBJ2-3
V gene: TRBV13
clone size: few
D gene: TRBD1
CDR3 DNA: TGTGCCAGCAGCTTATGGGGACAGGGGTCCGCAGATACGCAGTATTTT
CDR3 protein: CASSLWGQGSADTQYF

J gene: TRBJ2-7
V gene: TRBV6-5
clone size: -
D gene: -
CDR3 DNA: TGTGCCAGCAGTTACGGGGGAGTGGGCTACGAGCAGTACTTC
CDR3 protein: CASSYGGVGYEQYF

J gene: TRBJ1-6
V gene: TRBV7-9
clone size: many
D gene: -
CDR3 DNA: TGTGCCAGCAGCTCCCGCAGGGTCGCTGGTCGGGATTCACCCCTCCACTTT
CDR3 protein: CASSSRRVAGRDSPLHF

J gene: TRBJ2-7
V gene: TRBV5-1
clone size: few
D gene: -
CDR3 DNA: TGCGCCAGCAGCCCGGTGGGCAGCTCCTACGAGCAGTACTTC
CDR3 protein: CASSPVGSSYEQYF

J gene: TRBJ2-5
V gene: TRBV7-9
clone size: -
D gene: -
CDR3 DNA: TGTGCCAGCAGCTTAGGTCTTGGGCAGCAAGAGACCCAGTACTTC
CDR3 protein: CASSLGLGQQETQYF

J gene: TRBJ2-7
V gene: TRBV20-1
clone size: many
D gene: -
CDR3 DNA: TGCAGTGCTAGAGACAGACGGCTTGGCGAGCAGTACTTC
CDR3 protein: CSARDRRLGEQYF

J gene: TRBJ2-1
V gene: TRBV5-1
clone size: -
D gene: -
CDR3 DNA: TGCGCCAGCAGCTTGGCTCACGCGGGGACGGTCTCCTACAATGAGCAGTTCTTC
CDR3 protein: CASSLAHAGTVSYNEQFF

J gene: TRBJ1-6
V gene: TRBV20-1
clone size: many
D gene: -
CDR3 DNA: TGCAGTGCTAGAGTGGGACATAATAATTCACCCCTCCACTTT
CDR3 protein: CSARVGHNNSPLHF

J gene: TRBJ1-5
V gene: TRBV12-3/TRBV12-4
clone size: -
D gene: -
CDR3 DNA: TGTGCCAGCAAGAGGAGGAATCAGCCCCAGCATTTT
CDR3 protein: CASKRRNQPQHF

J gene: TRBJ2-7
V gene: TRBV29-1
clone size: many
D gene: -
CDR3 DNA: TGCAGCGTTGAACAGGGGCACTCCTACGAGCAGTACTTC
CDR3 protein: CSVEQGHSYEQYF

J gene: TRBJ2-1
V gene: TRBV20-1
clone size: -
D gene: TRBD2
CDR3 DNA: TGCAGTGCTACCCGATCGGGGGGAACGGTTTCCTACAATGAGCAGTTCTTC
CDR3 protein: CSATRSGGTVSYNEQFF

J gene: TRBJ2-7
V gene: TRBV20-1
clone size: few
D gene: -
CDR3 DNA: TGCAGTGCCAGCCCGCATCCTGGCGAGCAGTACTTC
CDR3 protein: CSASPHPGEQYF

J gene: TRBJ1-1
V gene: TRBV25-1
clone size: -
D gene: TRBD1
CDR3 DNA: TGTGCCAGCAGTGATAGGACAGGGGGCCGGACTGAAGCTTTCTTT
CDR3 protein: CASSDRTGGRTEAFF

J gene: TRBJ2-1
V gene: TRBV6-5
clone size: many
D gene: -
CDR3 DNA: TGTGCCAGCAGTTACTCGATTTTCGAGGGGGTGAATGAGCAGTTCTTC
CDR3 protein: CASSYSIFEGVNEQFF

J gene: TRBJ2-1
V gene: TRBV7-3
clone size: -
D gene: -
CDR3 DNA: TGTGCCAGCAGCATCGACAGCAATGAGCAGTTCTTC
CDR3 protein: CASSIDSNEQFF

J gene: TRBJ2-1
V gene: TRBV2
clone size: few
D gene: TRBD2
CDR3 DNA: TGTGCCAGCAGTACCGGACTAGCGGGTTACAATGAGCAGTTCTTC
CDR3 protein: CASSTGLAGYNEQFF

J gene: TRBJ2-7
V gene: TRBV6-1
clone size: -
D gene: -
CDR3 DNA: TGTGCCAGCAGAGGGCCTTCCTACGAGCAGTACTTC
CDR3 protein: CASRGPSYEQYF

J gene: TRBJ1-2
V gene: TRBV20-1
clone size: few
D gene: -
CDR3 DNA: TGCAGTGCATTCAGGGGTAAAGGCTACACCTTC
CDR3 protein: CSAFRGKGYTF

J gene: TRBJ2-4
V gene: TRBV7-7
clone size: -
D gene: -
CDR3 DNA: TGTGCTAGCAGCCCGAGACAGGTCCTGCTAGCCAAAAACATTCAGTACTTC
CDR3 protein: CASSPRQVLLAKNIQYF

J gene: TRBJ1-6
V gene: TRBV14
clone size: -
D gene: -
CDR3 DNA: TGTGCCAGCAGCCAAGTCCGAAATTCACCCCTCCACTTT
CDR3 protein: CASSQVRNSPLHF

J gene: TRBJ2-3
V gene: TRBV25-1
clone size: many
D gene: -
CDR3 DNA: TGTGCCAGCAGTGGCCGGGACATTGGCACAGATACGCAGTATTTT
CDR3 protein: CASSGRDIGTDTQYF

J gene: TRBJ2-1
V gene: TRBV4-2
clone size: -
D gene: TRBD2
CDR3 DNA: TGTGCCAGCAGCCAAGAGGGGACTAGCGGGAGGGGCTATGAGCAGTTCTTC
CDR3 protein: CASSQEGTSGRGYEQFF